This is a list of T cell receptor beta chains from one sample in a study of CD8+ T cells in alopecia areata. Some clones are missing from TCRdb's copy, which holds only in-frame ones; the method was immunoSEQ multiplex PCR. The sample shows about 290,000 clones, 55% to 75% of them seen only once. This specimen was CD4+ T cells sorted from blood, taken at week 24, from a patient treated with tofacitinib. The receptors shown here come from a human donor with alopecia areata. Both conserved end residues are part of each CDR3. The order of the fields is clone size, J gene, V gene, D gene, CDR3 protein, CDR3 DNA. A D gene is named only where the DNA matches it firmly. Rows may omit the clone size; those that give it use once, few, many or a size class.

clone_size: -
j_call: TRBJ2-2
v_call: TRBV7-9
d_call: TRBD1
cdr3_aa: CASSSLPGQGNTGELFF
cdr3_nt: TGTGCCAGCAGCTCCCTACCGGGACAGGGAAATACCGGGGAGCTGTTTTTT

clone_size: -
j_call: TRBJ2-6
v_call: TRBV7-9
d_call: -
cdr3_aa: CASTGANVLTF
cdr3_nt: TGTGCCAGCACTGGGGCCAACGTCCTGACTTTC

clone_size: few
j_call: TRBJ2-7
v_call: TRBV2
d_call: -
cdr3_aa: CASGGLFRDRGAYEQYF
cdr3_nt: TGTGCCAGCGGGGGGCTGTTCCGCGATCGCGGCGCCTACGAGCAGTACTTC

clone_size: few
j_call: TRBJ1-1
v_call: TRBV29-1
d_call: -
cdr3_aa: CSVRPRLNIEAFF
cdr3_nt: TGCAGCGTACGACCCAGACTGAACATCGAAGCTTTCTTT

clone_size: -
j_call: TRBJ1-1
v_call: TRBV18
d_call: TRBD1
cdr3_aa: CASSPRDRAEAFF
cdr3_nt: TGTGCCAGCTCACCAAGGGACAGGGCTGAAGCTTTCTTT

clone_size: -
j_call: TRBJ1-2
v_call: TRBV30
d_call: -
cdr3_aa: CAWSQQGPYGYTF
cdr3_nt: TGTGCCTGGAGCCAACAGGGACCCTATGGCTACACCTTC

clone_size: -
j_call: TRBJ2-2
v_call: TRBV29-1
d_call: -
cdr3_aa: CSVASQGATGELFF
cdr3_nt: TGCAGCGTTGCCAGTCAGGGCGCGACCGGGGAGCTGTTTTTT

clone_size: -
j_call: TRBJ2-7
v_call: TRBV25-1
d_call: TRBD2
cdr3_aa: CASRGGYSPYEQYF
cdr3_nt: TGTGCCAGCAGGGGAGGGTACAGTCCCTACGAGCAGTACTTC

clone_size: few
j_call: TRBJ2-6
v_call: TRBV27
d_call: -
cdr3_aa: CASSFHLSGANVLTF
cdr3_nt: TGTGCCAGCAGTTTTCATCTCTCTGGGGCCAACGTCCTGACTTTC

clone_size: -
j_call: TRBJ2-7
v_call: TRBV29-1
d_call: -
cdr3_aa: CSVVKGSAPYEQYF
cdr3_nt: TGCAGCGTTGTAAAAGGATCGGCACCCTACGAGCAGTACTTC

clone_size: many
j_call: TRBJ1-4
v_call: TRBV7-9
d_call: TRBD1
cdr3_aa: CASRFHGPQDRGGEKLFF
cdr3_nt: TGTGCCAGCAGGTTTCATGGACCACAGGACAGGGGAGGCGAAAAACTGTTTTTT

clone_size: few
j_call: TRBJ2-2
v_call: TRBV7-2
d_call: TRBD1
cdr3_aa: CASSSTGGGTGELFF
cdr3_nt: TGTGCCAGCAGCTCTACAGGGGGCGGAACCGGGGAGCTGTTTTTT

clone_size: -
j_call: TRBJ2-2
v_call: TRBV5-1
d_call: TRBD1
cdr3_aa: CASSYDRVNTGELFF
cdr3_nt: TGCGCCAGCAGCTATGACAGGGTTAACACCGGGGAGCTGTTTTTT

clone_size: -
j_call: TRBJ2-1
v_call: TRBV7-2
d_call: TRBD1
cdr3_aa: CASSGSGTDEQFF
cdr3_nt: TGTGCCAGCAGCGGATCCGGGACAGATGAGCAGTTCTTC

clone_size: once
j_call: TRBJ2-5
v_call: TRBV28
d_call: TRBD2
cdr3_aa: CASSSISGGAPKTQYF
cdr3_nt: TGTGCCAGCAGTTCTATTAGCGGGGGCGCTCCCAAGACCCAGTACTTC

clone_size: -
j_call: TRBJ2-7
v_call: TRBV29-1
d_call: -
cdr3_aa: CSVGRGFGEQYF
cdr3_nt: TGCAGCGTAGGTCGTGGTTTTGGGGAGCAGTACTTC

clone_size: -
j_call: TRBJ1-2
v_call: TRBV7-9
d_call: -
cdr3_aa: CASSFPNYGYTF
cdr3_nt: TGTGCCAGCAGCTTCCCCAACTATGGCTACACCTTC

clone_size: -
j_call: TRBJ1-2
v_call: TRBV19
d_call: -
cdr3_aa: CASSKDSTRGGYTF
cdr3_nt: TGTGCCAGTAGTAAGGACAGTACCCGGGGTGGCTACACCTTC

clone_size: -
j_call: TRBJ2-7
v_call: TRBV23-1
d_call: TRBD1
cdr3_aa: CATPRDRGLSYEQYF
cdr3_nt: TGCGCCACCCCCCGGGACAGGGGGCTCTCCTACGAGCAGTACTTC

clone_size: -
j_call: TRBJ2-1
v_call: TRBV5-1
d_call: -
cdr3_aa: CASSLGRSNEQFF
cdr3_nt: TGCGCCAGCAGCTTAGGAAGGAGCAATGAGCAGTTCTTC

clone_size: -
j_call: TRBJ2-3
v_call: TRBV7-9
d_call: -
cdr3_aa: CASSLDGDTQYF
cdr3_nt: TGTGCCAGCAGCTTAGATGGGGATACGCAGTATTTT

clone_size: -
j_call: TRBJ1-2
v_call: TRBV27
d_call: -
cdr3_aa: CASSQGGSLSGGYTF
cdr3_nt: TGTGCCAGCAGTCAGGGTGGGTCCCTTTCAGGGGGCTACACCTTC

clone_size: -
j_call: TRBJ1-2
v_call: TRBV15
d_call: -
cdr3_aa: CATSRAVANYGYTF
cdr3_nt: TGTGCCACCAGCAGGGCGGTCGCTAACTATGGCTACACCTTC

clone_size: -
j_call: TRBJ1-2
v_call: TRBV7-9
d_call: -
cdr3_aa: CASSLPPRGVLEGYTF
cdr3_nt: TGTGCCAGCAGCTTGCCTCCGAGGGGGGTCTTGGAGGGCTACACCTTC

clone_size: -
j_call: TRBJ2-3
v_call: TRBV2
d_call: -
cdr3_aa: CASSGGVEVDTQYF
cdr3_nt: TGTGCCAGCAGTGGGGGAGTCGAGGTAGATACGCAGTATTTT

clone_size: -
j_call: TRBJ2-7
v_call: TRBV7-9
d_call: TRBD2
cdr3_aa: CASSPQAGGYEQYF
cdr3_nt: TGTGCCAGCAGCCCCCAAGCGGGGGGCTACGAGCAGTACTTC

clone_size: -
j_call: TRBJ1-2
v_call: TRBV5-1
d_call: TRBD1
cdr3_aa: CASSLAPGQGNGYTF
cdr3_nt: TGCGCCAGCAGCTTGGCACCGGGACAGGGTAATGGCTACACCTTC

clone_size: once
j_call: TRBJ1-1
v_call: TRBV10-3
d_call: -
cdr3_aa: CAISPDATRSGAFF
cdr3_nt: TGTGCCATCAGCCCCGACGCCACCCGTTCAGGCGCTTTCTTT

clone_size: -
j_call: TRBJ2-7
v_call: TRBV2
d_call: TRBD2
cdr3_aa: CASRGLAGAYEQYF
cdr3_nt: TGTGCCAGCAGGGGACTAGCGGGGGCCTACGAGCAGTACTTC

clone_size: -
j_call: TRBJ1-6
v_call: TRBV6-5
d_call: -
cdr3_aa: CASSYSPVDSPLHF
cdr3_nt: TGTGCCAGCAGTTACTCCCCGGTTGATTCACCCCTCCACTTT

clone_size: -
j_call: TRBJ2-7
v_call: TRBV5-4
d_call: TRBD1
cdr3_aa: CASSFPPGQSYEQYF
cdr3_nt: TGTGCCAGCAGCTTTCCTCCGGGACAGTCCTACGAGCAGTACTTC

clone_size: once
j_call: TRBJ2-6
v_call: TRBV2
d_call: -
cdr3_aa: CASSGSDSGANVLTF
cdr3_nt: TGTGCCAGCAGTGGTTCGGACTCTGGGGCCAACGTCCTGACTTTC

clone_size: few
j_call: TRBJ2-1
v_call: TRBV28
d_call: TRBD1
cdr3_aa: CASSLGTGTGWDNEQFF
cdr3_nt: TGTGCCAGCAGTTTGGGGACAGGGACAGGGTGGGACAATGAGCAGTTCTTC

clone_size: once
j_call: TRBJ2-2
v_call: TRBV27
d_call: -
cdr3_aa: CASSLKLRQHANTGELFF
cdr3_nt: TGTGCCAGCAGTCTCAAATTGAGACAGCACGCGAACACCGGGGAGCTGTTTTTT

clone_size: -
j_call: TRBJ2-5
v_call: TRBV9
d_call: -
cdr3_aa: CASSAGGSGRQETQYF
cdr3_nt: TGTGCCAGCAGCGCGGGTGGATCGGGTAGGCAAGAGACCCAGTACTTC

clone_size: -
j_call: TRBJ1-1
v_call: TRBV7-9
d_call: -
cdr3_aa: CASSPGQNTEAFF
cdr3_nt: TGTGCCAGCAGCCCCGGCCAGAACACTGAAGCTTTCTTT

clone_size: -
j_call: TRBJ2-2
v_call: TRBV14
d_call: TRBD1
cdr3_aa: CASSQERGRNTGELFF
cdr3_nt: TGTGCCAGCAGCCAAGAGAGGGGGCGGAACACCGGGGAGCTGTTTTTT

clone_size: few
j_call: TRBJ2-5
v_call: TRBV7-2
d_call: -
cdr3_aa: CASSLGAGEGETQYF
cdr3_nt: TGTGCCAGCAGCTTAGGTGCAGGGGAGGGAGAGACCCAGTACTTC

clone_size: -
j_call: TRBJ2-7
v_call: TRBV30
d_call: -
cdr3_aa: CAWSSGTYEQYF
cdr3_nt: TGTGCCTGGAGTAGTGGGACCTACGAGCAGTACTTC

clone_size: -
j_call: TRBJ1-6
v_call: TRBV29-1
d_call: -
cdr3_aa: CSVEAGGRDSPLHF
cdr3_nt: TGCAGCGTTGAAGCCGGGGGTAGAGATTCACCCCTCCACTTT

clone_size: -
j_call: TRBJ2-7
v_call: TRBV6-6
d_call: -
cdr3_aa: CAITQLQGGEQYF
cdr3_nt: TGTGCCATCACACAGTTGCAGGGCGGCGAGCAGTACTTC

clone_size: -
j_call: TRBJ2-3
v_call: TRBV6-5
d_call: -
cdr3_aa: CASSKPPIGDTQYF
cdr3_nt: TGTGCCAGCAGCAAGCCCCCCATCGGGGATACGCAGTATTTT

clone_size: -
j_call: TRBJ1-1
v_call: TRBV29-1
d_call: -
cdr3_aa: CSVDLAGLNTEAFF
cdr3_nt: TGCAGCGTTGATTTGGCAGGGTTGAACACTGAAGCTTTCTTT

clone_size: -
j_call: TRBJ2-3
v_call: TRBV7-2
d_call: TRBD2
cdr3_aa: CASSSRNKLAGAHADTQYF
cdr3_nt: TGTGCCAGCAGCTCCCGGAACAAGCTAGCGGGGGCCCACGCCGATACGCAGTATTTT

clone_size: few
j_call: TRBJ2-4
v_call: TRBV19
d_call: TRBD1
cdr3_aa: CASSILSVGQGALQYF
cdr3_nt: TGTGCCAGTAGTATCCTCTCCGTGGGACAGGGGGCGCTTCAGTACTTC

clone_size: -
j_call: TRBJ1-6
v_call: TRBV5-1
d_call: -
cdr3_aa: CASSLEGNSPLHF
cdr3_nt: TGCGCCAGCAGCTTGGAGGGGAACTCACCCCTCCACTTT

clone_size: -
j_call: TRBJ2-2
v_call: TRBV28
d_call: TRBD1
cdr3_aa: CAILGQTNTGELFF
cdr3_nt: TGTGCCATCCTGGGACAGACGAACACCGGGGAGCTGTTTTTT

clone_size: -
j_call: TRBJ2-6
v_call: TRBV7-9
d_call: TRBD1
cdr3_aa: CASSPRQGAGANVLTF
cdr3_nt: TGTGCCAGCAGCCCACGACAGGGAGCTGGGGCCAACGTCCTGACTTTC

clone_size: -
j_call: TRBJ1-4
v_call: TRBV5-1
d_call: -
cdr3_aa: CASSLAGRGDEKLFF
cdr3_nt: TGCGCCAGCAGCTTGGCCGGGAGGGGTGATGAAAAACTGTTTTTT

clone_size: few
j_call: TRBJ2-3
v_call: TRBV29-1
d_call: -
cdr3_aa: CSVEGAGSDTQYF
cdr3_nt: TGCAGCGTTGAAGGGGCAGGGTCCGATACGCAGTATTTT

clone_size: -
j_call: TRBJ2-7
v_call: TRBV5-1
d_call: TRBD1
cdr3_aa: CASSWRTGTNEQYF
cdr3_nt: TGCGCCAGCAGCTGGAGGACAGGGACCAACGAGCAGTACTTC

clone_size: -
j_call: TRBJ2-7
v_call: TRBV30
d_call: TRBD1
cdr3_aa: CAWSGQANEQYF
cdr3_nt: TGTGCCTGGTCAGGACAGGCCAACGAGCAGTACTTC

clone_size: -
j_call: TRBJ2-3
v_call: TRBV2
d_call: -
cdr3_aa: CASAPGGGTDTQYF
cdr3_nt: TGTGCCAGCGCCCCCGGAGGGGGTACAGATACGCAGTATTTT

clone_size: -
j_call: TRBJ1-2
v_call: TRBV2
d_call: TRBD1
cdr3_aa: CASSAGGFDYGYTF
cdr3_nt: TGTGCCAGCAGTGCAGGGGGGTTCGACTATGGCTACACCTTC

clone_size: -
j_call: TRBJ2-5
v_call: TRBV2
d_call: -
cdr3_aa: CASTPRGVGETQYF
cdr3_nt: TGTGCCAGCACCCCCCGGGGAGTAGGGGAGACCCAGTACTTC

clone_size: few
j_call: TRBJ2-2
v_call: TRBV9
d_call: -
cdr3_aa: CASSAFREAGELFF
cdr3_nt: TGTGCCAGCAGCGCATTCAGGGAGGCCGGGGAGCTGTTTTTT

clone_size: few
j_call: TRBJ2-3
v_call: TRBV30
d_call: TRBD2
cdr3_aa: CAWRRPIGLAGDTQYF
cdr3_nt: TGTGCCTGGAGACGCCCCATCGGACTAGCGGGGGATACGCAGTATTTT

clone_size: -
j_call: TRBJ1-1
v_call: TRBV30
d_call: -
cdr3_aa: CAWSVHSEAFF
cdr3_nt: TGTGCCTGGAGTGTCCACAGTGAAGCTTTCTTT

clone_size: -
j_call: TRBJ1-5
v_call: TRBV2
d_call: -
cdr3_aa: CASSEADSSNQPQHF
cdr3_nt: TGTGCCAGCAGTGAAGCTGACAGTAGCAATCAGCCCCAGCATTTT

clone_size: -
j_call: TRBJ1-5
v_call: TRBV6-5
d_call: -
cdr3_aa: CASSRDLNQPQHF
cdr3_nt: TGTGCCAGCAGCCGGGACCTCAATCAGCCCCAGCATTTT